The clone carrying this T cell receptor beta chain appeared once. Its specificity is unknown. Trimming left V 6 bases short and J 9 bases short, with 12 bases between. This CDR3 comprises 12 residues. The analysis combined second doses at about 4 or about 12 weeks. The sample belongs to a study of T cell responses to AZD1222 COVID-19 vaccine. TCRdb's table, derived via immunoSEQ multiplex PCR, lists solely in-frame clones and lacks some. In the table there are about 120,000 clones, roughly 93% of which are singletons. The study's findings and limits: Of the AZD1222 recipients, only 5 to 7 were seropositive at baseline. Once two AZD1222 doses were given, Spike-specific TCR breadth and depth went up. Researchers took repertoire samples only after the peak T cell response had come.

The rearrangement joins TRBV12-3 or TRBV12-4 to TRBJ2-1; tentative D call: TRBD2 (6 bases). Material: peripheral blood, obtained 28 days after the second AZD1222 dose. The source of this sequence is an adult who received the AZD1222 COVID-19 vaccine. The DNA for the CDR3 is TGTGCCAGCAGAAAGACTAGTTTTGAGCAGTTCTTC. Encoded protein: CASRKTSFEQFF.